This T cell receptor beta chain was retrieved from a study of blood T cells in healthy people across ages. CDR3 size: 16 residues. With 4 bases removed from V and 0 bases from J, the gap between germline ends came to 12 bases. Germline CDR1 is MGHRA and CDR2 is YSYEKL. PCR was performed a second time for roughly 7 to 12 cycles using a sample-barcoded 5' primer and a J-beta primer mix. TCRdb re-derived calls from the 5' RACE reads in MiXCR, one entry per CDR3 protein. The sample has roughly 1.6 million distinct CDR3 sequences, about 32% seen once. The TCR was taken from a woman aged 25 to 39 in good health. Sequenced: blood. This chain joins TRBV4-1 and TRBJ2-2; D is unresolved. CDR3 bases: TGCGCCAGCAGCCCTGTGGGGATCGCGAACACCGGGGAGCTGTTTTTT. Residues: CASSPVGIANTGELFF.